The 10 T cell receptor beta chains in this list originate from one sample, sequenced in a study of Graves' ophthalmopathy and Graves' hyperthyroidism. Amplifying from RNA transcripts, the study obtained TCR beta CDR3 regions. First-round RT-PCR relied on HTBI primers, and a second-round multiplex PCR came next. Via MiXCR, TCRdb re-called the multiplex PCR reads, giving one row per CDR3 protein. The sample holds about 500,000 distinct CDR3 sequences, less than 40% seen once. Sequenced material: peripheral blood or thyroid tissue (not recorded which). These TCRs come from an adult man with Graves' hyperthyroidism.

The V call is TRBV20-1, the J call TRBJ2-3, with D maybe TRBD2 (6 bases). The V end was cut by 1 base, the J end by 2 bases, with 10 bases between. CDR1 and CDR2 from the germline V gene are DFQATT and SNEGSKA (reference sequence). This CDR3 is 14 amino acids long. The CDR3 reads CSARGGALTDTQYF. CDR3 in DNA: TGCAGTGCTAGAGGCGGGGCACTCACAGATACGCAGTATTTT.

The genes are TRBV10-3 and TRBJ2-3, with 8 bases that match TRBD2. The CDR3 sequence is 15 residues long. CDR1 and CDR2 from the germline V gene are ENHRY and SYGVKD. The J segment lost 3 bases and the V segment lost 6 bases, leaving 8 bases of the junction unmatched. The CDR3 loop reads CAIRSAGVGTDTQYF. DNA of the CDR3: TGTGCCATCAGATCAGCGGGAGTCGGAACAGATACGCAGTATTTT.

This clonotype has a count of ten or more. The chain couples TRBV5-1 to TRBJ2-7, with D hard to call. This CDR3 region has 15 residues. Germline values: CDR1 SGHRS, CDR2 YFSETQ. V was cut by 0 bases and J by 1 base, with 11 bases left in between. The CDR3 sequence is CASSLAPADSYEQYF. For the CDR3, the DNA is TGCGCCAGCAGCTTGGCCCCGGCTGATTCCTACGAGCAGTACTTC.

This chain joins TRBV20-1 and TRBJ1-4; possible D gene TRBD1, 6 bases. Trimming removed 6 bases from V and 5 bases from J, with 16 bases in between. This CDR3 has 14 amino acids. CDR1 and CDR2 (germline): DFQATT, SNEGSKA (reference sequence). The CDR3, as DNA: TGCAGTGCGGTCCCCGGGGGGCTGAATGAAAAACTGTTTTTT. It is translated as CSAVPGGLNEKLFF.

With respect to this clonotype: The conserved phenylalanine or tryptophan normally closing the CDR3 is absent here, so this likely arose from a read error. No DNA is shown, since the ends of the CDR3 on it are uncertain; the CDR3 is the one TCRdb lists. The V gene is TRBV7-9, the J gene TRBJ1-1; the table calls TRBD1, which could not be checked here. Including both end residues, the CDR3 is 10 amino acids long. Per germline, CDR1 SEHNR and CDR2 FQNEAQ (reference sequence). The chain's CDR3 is CASSPRDRGP.

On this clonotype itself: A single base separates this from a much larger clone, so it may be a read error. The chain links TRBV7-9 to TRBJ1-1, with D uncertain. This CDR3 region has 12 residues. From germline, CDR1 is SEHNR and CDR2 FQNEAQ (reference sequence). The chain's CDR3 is CASGFRDTEAFF. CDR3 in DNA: TGTGCCAGCGGCTTCCGGGACACTGAAGCTTTCTTT.

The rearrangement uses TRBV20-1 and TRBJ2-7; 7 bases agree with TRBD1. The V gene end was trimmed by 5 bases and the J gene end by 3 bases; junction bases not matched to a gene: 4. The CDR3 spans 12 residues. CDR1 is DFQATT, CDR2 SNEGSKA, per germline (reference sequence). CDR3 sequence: CSAGTDFYEQYF. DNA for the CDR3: TGCAGTGCTGGGACAGATTTCTACGAGCAGTACTTC.

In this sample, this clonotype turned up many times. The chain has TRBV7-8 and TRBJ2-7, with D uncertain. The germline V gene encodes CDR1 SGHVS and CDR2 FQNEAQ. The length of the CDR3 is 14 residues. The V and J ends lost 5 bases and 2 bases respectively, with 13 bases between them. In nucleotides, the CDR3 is TGTGCCAGCAGCCCAGGACCCACAGCCTACGAGCAGTACTTC. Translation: CASSPGPTAYEQYF.

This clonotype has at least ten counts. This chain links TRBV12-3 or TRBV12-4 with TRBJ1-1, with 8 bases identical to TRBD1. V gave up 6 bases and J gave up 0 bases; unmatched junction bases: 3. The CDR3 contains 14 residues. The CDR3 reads CASSLTGVNTEAFF. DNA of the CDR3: TGTGCCAGCAGCCTGACAGGGGTGAACACTGAAGCTTTCTTT.

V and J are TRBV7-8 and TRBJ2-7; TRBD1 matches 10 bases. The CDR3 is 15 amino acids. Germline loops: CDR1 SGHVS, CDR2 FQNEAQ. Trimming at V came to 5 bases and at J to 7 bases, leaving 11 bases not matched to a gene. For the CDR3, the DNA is TGTGCCAGCAGCATGCCGGGACAGGGGTTCGATGAGCAGTACTTC. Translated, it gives CASSMPGQGFDEQYF. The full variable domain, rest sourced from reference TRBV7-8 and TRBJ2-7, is GAGVSQSPRYKVAKRGQDVALRCDPISGHVSLFWYQQALGQGPEFLTYFQNEAQLDKSGLPSDRFFAERPEGSVSTLKIQRTQQEDSAVYLCASSMPGQGFDEQYFGPGTRLTVT.